This T cell receptor beta chain originates from a study of T cells in Graves' hyperthyroidism and ophthalmopathy. Lactation, pregnancy, other autoimmune disease or uncontrolled infection led to exclusion of patients. In making diagnoses, clinical symptoms, serum thyroxine and TRAb, thyroid ultrasound and orbital computed tomography were all used. The length of the CDR3 is 13 residues. V shed 2 bases and J shed 6 bases, with 10 bases lying between them. The V gene's germline CDR1 is MDHEN and CDR2 SYDVKM. Regions amplified from RNA transcripts were the TCR beta CDR3 regions. Initially, a first-round RT-PCR of the TCR CDR3 employed the HTBI primer set. MiXCR was run by TCRdb on the multiplex PCR reads, yielding one entry per CDR3 protein. The table lists 370,000 or so distinct CDR3 sequences, 13% of them singletons. This clonotype was counted a few times.

The V call is TRBV28, the J call TRBJ1-2; TRBD1 might be the D (5 bases). The receptor's source is a man aged 30 to 45 with Graves' hyperthyroidism that later progressed to Graves' ophthalmopathy. Source material: blood. CDR3 sequence: CASSLAQGHGYTF. The CDR3 DNA reads as TGTGCCAGCAGTTTAGCCCAGGGACATGGCTACACCTTC.